A selection of T cell receptor beta chains follows, all from one sample in a study of siplizumab effects on memory and regulatory T cells. Libraries were prepared by immunoSEQ multiplex PCR; TCRdb keeps only in-frame clonotypes and omits some of them. The repertoire holds roughly 100,000 clones, with 85% to 95% as singletons. The sequenced sample consisted of CD4+ T cells sorted from blood. The source of these receptors is a human donor in good health. Both conserved end residues are part of each CDR3. A D gene is named only where the DNA matches it firmly. Clone size is shown for a subset of rows, as once, few, many or a class of expanded clone.

abundance	d_gene	v_gene	j_gene	CDR3nt	CDR3aa
-	-	TRBV11-2	TRBJ2-7	TGTGCCAGCAGCTTATCGTCCAGACTTACCCCTGGAGAGTACTTC	CASSLSSRLTPGEYF
-	-	TRBV14	TRBJ2-6	TGTGCCAGCAGCGAGAGCTCTGGGGCCAACGTCCTGACTTTC	CASSESSGANVLTF
-	TRBD2	TRBV7-2	TRBJ2-5	TGTGCCAGCAGCAAAGGCGGACTAGTCCAAGAGACCCAGTACTTC	CASSKGGLVQETQYF
-	-	TRBV6-6	TRBJ1-2	TGTGCCGGCAGAGGCAATGGCTACACCTTC	CAGRGNGYTF
-	TRBD1	TRBV27	TRBJ1-2	TGTGCCAGCAGTGGGGGCAGGGGGCGCGTGGGTGGCTACACCTTC	CASSGGRGRVGGYTF
-	TRBD2	TRBV30	TRBJ2-3	TGTGCCTGGAGTACGCTAGCGGGGGAAGATACGCAGTATTTT	CAWSTLAGEDTQYF
-	-	TRBV2	TRBJ1-4	TGTGCCAGCAGTGCCGACAGGACAACTAATGAAAAACTGTTTTTT	CASSADRTTNEKLFF
-	-	TRBV5-1	TRBJ2-7	TGCGCCAGCAGCGAGGGGGGAGCCTACGAGCAGTACTTC	CASSEGGAYEQYF
-	TRBD2	TRBV18	TRBJ2-5	TGTGCCAGCTCCCCGCTAATAGGACTAGCGGGGCTTTTGGCGACCCAGTACTTC	CASSPLIGLAGLLATQYF
-	-	TRBV30	TRBJ1-3	TGTGCCTGGTCCAGTGGAAACACCATATATTTT	CAWSSGNTIYF
-	-	TRBV5-5	TRBJ2-6	TGTGCCAGCAGCCCCAGCCCCGGGGCCAACGTCCTGACTTTC	CASSPSPGANVLTF
-	TRBD1	TRBV19	TRBJ1-4	TGTGCCAGTAGTACCGACAGGGGGCAAGAAAAACTGTTTTTT	CASSTDRGQEKLFF
-	-	TRBV14	TRBJ2-7	TGTGCCAGCAGCTTGGACAGTTCCTACGAGCAGTACTTC	CASSLDSSYEQYF
few	-	TRBV5-1	TRBJ1-1	TGCGCCAGCAGCTTGCAAGGAAGGGACGCTTTCTTT	CASSLQGRDAFF
-	TRBD1	TRBV6-6	TRBJ1-2	TGTGCCAGCAGTACCGGGACAGCCTATGGCTACACCTTC	CASSTGTAYGYTF